This is a list of T cell receptor beta chains from one sample in a study of blood T cell repertoires in COVID-19. Sequencing was performed with immunoSEQ multiplex PCR; in TCRdb, only in-frame clones are kept and a portion is missing. The sample yields about 71,000 clones, roughly 82% seen once. The source material was peripheral blood. These TCRs come from a woman older than 75 with acute or convalescent COVID-19. CDR3s include the opening cysteine and the closing phenylalanine or tryptophan. The D gene is left open where the match is weak. Size is stated for part of the rows, as once, few or many counts, or as a class when the clone is expanded.

CDR3 length | J gene | V gene | D gene | clone size | CDR3 DNA | CDR3 protein
18 | TRBJ2-1 | TRBV11-3 | . | once | TGTGCCAGCAGCCCCCACCCAGGTGTTGCGGGCCTTTACAATGAGCAGTTCTTC | CASSPHPGVAGLYNEQFF
11 | TRBJ1-5 | TRBV19 | . | . | TGTGCCAGTAGCGAGGGTCAGCCCCAGCATTTT | CASSEGQPQHF
15 | TRBJ2-1 | TRBV7-9 | TRBD1 | . | TGTGCCAGCAGCTTAGTTAGTCTTAATGACAGGGAGAAGTTCTTC | CASSLVSLNDREKFF
16 | TRBJ2-5 | TRBV7-2 | TRBD2 | . | TGTGCCAGCAGCTTACGAGCGGGAGTCTGGGAAGAGACCCAGTACTTC | CASSLRAGVWEETQYF
14 | TRBJ1-1 | TRBV4-1 | . | . | TGCGCCAGCAGCCACCCAGCGAGGAACACTGAAGCTTTCTTT | CASSHPARNTEAFF
13 | TRBJ1-5 | TRBV27 | . | . | TGTGCCAGCAGTTTAGAGGTATGGCAGCCCCAGCATTTT | CASSLEVWQPQHF
13 | TRBJ2-4 | TRBV6-6 | . | . | TGTGCCAGCAGTGGGACATTGGGGAACATTCAGTACTTC | CASSGTLGNIQYF
13 | TRBJ1-3 | TRBV23-1 | . | . | TGCGCCAGCCTACTAAAGCGGGGAAACACCATATATTTT | CASLLKRGNTIYF
15 | TRBJ1-1 | TRBV10-3 | TRBD1 | . | TGTGCCATCAGTGGCCTGGACAGGGTGGGGACTGAAGCTTTCTTT | CAISGLDRVGTEAFF
15 | TRBJ2-7 | TRBV6-5 | . | . | TGTGCCAGCAGCCTCACTACGCCCCCCCTATACGAGCAGTACTTC | CASSLTTPPLYEQYF
17 | TRBJ1-3 | TRBV7-2 | TRBD1 | . | TGTGCCAGCAGCTTAGGGATGACAGGGGGCTCTGGAAACACCATATATTTT | CASSLGMTGGSGNTIYF
14 | TRBJ2-3 | TRBV24-1 | TRBD1 | once | TGTGCCACCAGTGACGGACAGGGGGCAGATACGCAGTATTTT | CATSDGQGADTQYF
13 | TRBJ1-1 | TRBV27 | . | . | TGTGCCAGCAGTTTCCGGGGGGCGACTGAAGCTTTCTTT | CASSFRGATEAFF
17 | TRBJ2-2 | TRBV7-2 | TRBD1 | . | TGTGCCAGCAGCCTAAGGACAGGGTTGACTCCCACCGGGGAGCTGTTTTTT | CASSLRTGLTPTGELFF
13 | TRBJ2-7 | TRBV10-3 | TRBD1 | many | TGTGCCCTCTCACGGACAGGGCGGGACGAGCAGTACTTC | CALSRTGRDEQYF
16 | TRBJ1-3 | TRBV3-1/TRBV3-2 | . | . | TGTGCCAGCAGCCAAGTCTCACAGGGCTCTGGAAACACCATATATTTT | CASSQVSQGSGNTIYF
16 | TRBJ2-4 | TRBV5-1 | TRBD2 | . | TGCGCCAGCAGCTCGGGACTAGCGGGAGGCAAAAACATTCAGTACTTC | CASSSGLAGGKNIQYF
16 | TRBJ2-5 | TRBV27 | . | once | TGTGCCAGCAGTTCGGCACCCAGCGGGCCGAAGAGGACCCAGTACTTC | CASSSAPSGPKRTQYF
15 | TRBJ1-5 | TRBV6-5 | TRBD1 | . | TGTGCCAGCAGCCAACAGGGGGCGGCATTTCAGCCCCAGCATTTT | CASSQQGAAFQPQHF
15 | TRBJ1-1 | TRBV19 | TRBD1 | few | TGTGCCAGTAGGGAGGGGACAGTAAAGAACACTGAAGCTTTCTTT | CASREGTVKNTEAFF
13 | TRBJ2-7 | TRBV12-3/TRBV12-4 | . | . | TGTGCCAGCAGTTCCCACATCTCCTACGAGCAGTACTTC | CASSSHISYEQYF
16 | TRBJ2-2 | TRBV5-1 | TRBD1 | once | TGCGCCAGCAGCCGGACAGGGGGCAATGTCCGGGGGGAGCTGTTTTTT | CASSRTGGNVRGELFF
15 | TRBJ2-2 | TRBV6-4 | TRBD2 | . | TGTGCCAGCAGTGTCCTAGCGGGAGACTCCGGGGAGCTGTTTTTT | CASSVLAGDSGELFF
15 | TRBJ2-5 | TRBV7-6 | TRBD1 | . | TGTGCCAGCAGCCTTGTACGGACAGGGGTCGAGACCCAGTACTTC | CASSLVRTGVETQYF
13 | TRBJ1-2 | TRBV29-1 | . | few | TGCAGCACAAGTTCGTCTGCAGGGGCCGGCTACACCTTC | CSTSSSAGAGYTF
14 | TRBJ2-7 | TRBV6-5 | TRBD1 | . | TGTGCCAGCAGTCCCGGGACAGGGGTGGGCGAGCAGTACTTC | CASSPGTGVGEQYF
12 | TRBJ1-1 | TRBV27 | . | . | TGTGCCAGCAGCCTTATAGGGACTGGCCTTTTCTTT | CASSLIGTGLFF
11 | TRBJ2-3 | TRBV7-9 | . | . | TGTGCCAGCAGCCCTCAGAATACGCAGTATTTT | CASSPQNTQYF
15 | TRBJ2-1 | TRBV6-5 | TRBD2 | . | TGTGCCAGCAGGGCGACCGGGAGGTCCTACAATGAGCAGTTCTTC | CASRATGRSYNEQFF
14 | TRBJ2-7 | TRBV5-6 | TRBD2 | few | TGTGCCAGCAGCTTGTGGCTAGCGGGCTACGAGCAGTACTTC | CASSLWLAGYEQYF
12 | TRBJ2-1 | TRBV12-3/TRBV12-4 | TRBD2 | . | TGTGCCACGCGATGGACGGGAGGTGAGCAGTTCTTC | CATRWTGGEQFF
13 | TRBJ1-4 | TRBV15 | . | . | TGTGCCACCAGCTGGACAGCAAATGAAAAACTGTTTTTT | CATSWTANEKLFF
13 | TRBJ1-2 | TRBV12-3/TRBV12-4 | TRBD1 | . | TGTGCCAGCAACTTTCAGGGGGGCAATGGCTACACCTTC | CASNFQGGNGYTF
14 | TRBJ2-7 | TRBV29-1 | TRBD1 | . | TGCAGCGTTGCGGACAGGGTCGGGTCCTACGAGCAGTACTTC | CSVADRVGSYEQYF
17 | TRBJ2-1 | TRBV6-4 | TRBD2 | . | TGTGCCAGCAGTGACTCCCCACTAGGAGCGGGAGGCCATGAGCAGTTCTTC | CASSDSPLGAGGHEQFF
16 | TRBJ2-5 | TRBV5-1 | TRBD2 | . | TGCGCCAGCAGCATATGGCGCGGGAGGGGTGGAGAGACCCAGTACTTC | CASSIWRGRGGETQYF
16 | TRBJ2-2 | TRBV7-3 | . | . | TGTGCCAGCAGCTTAATCTTGGGGGCGGGCACCGGGGAGCTGTTTTTT | CASSLILGAGTGELFF
17 | TRBJ2-3 | TRBV7-9 | TRBD1 | once | TGTGCCAGCAGCTTAGGCCCCTCGGGACAGGCGTCAGATACGCAGTATTTT | CASSLGPSGQASDTQYF
16 | TRBJ1-6 | TRBV18 | TRBD1 | . | TGTGCCAGCTCAGATGCAGGGGGTGAGACCCTATCACCCCTCCACTTT | CASSDAGGETLSPLHF
15 | TRBJ1-2 | TRBV7-8 | . | once | TGTGCCAGCAGCTTAGATCAGGGAAGAACGGATGGCTACACCTTC | CASSLDQGRTDGYTF
16 | TRBJ1-1 | TRBV2 | TRBD1 | . | TGTGCCAGCACCCTGGGGGGACAGGGCGTGAACACTGAAGCTTTCTTT | CASTLGGQGVNTEAFF
12 | TRBJ2-6 | TRBV5-1 | . | . | TGCGCCAGCAACACTGGGGCCAACGTCCTGACTTTC | CASNTGANVLTF
14 | TRBJ1-1 | TRBV5-1 | . | . | TGCGCCAGCAGCTTGGGGGCGAAGAACACTGAAGCTTTCTTT | CASSLGAKNTEAFF
14 | TRBJ1-2 | TRBV18 | . | . | TGTGCCAGCTCACCGGGTGCGGGGAACTATGGCTACACCTTC | CASSPGAGNYGYTF
15 | TRBJ2-3 | TRBV5-1 | TRBD2 | . | TGCGCCAGCAGACTAGCGGGTGCTCCCACAGATACGCAGTATTTT | CASRLAGAPTDTQYF
14 | TRBJ1-1 | TRBV29-1 | . | few | TGCAGCGTAGGGGTTTTAGGCATGAACACTGAAGCTTTCTTT | CSVGVLGMNTEAFF
17 | TRBJ1-3 | TRBV3-1/TRBV3-2 | . | . | TGTGCCAGCAGCCAAGGCTCCGGGACTAGACTTAGAAACACCATATATTTT | CASSQGSGTRLRNTIYF
17 | TRBJ2-3 | TRBV7-9 | TRBD2 | . | TGTGCCAGCAGCTTCATGACTAGCGGGGGTGCCGCAGATACGCAGTATTTT | CASSFMTSGGAADTQYF
15 | TRBJ2-1 | TRBV9 | TRBD2 | . | TGTGCCAGCAGCGTAGTCGGGAGGGCCTACAATGAGCAGTTCTTC | CASSVVGRAYNEQFF
17 | TRBJ1-3 | TRBV5-1 | . | . | TGCGCCAGCAGCTTCCGTCCTAGGGGCGCATCTGGAAACACCATATATTTT | CASSFRPRGASGNTIYF
16 | TRBJ2-7 | TRBV10-1 | . | . | TGCGCCAGCAGTGAGGCCAGGGCGAGGAGCTCCTACGAGCAGTACTTC | CASSEARARSSYEQYF
17 | TRBJ1-6 | TRBV3-1/TRBV3-2 | TRBD1 | . | TGTGCCAGCAGCCAACCGGGACAGGGTGTTTCTGGTTCACCCCTCCACTTT | CASSQPGQGVSGSPLHF
20 | TRBJ2-2 | TRBV18 | TRBD1 | . | TGTGCCAGCTCACTAACGGCCGGGACAGGGGCGCACCCGAACACCGGGGAGCTGTTTTTT | CASSLTAGTGAHPNTGELFF
15 | TRBJ2-1 | TRBV6-5 | TRBD1 | . | TGTGCCAGCGCCAGCACCCAATCCCGGGACAGGGGGACGTTCTTC | CASASTQSRDRGTFF
15 | TRBJ1-2 | TRBV2 | . | . | TGTGCCAGCAGTGATGGGCAGGGGTCGAACTATGGCTACACCTTC | CASSDGQGSNYGYTF
14 | TRBJ2-5 | TRBV27 | . | . | TGTGCCAGCAGTTTCGCAGGGTATACGGAGACCCAGTACTTC | CASSFAGYTETQYF
15 | TRBJ1-6 | TRBV9 | TRBD1 | . | TGTGCCAGCAGCGTAGGAGGACAGGGGAGCTCACCCCTCCACTTT | CASSVGGQGSSPLHF
17 | TRBJ1-5 | TRBV7-5 | . | . | TGTGTCAGAAGCCCAGGGCGGGGCAGCAGGGTCAATCAGCCCCAGCATTTT | CVRSPGRGSRVNQPQHF
15 | TRBJ2-7 | TRBV7-9 | TRBD1 | . | TGTGCCAGCAGCCATCAGGACAGGCCGCTCTACGAGCAGTACTTC | CASSHQDRPLYEQYF
17 | TRBJ2-5 | TRBV25-1 | TRBD2 | . | TGTGCCAGCAGTGAAGGGACGGGAACTAGCGCTTCGGAGACCCAGTACTTC | CASSEGTGTSASETQYF